This TCR beta chain was recovered during a study of T cell responses to AZD1222 COVID-19 vaccine. Overall study results and limits: Samples come after the peak T cell response, not at day 14. Dominant at 160-218 and 743-854, vaccine-associated CD4 TCRs also spanned spike.

Germline CDR1 SGHTA, CDR2 FQGNSA. The V gene lost 3 bases and the J gene lost 0 bases, with 9 bases spanning the gap. The CDR3 is made up of 15 amino acids. Regarding this clone: Antigen specificity is unknown.

Assay: immunoSEQ multiplex PCR; the TCRdb copy retains only in-frame clones and omits some. The sample consists of around 150,000 clones, over 85% of them appearing once. The receptor was isolated from an adult who received the AZD1222 COVID-19 vaccine. The starting material was peripheral blood, obtained 28 days after the second AZD1222 dose. V and J are TRBV7-2 and TRBJ1-5, with D maybe TRBD1 (5 bases). The CDR3 region has the DNA TGTGCCAGCAGCTTCCCGGGGGATAGCAATCAGCCCCAGCATTTT. Its translation: CASSFPGDSNQPQHF.